A selection of T cell receptor beta chains follows, all from one sample in a study of spatial heterogeneity in lung cancer. TCRdb used MiXCR to reprocess the 5' RACE reads, holding one entry per CDR3 protein. The sample has about 20,000 distinct CDR3 sequences, 15% to 20% seen once. The sample in question was PBMCs, obtained at surgery. The source is a male donor with early-stage non-small cell lung cancer. The CDR3 runs from the conserved cysteine through the conserved F or W. Fields, in order: D gene, V gene, J gene, clone size, CDR3 protein, CDR3 DNA. The D gene is left open where the match is weak. Clone size appears in some rows only: once, few, many, or a class for an expanded clone.

D gene: TRBD2; V gene: TRBV6-1; J gene: TRBJ2-3; clone size: few; CDR3 protein: CASSFGTSGGHTDTQYF; CDR3 DNA: TGTGCCAGCAGCTTCGGGACTAGCGGGGGTCACACAGATACGCAGTATTTT
D gene: TRBD2; V gene: TRBV20-1; J gene: TRBJ2-7; clone size: NA; CDR3 protein: CSARSGTSGYEQYF; CDR3 DNA: TGCAGTGCCCGAAGCGGGACTAGCGGCTACGAGCAGTACTTC
D gene: TRBD2; V gene: TRBV5-4; J gene: TRBJ2-2; clone size: many; CDR3 protein: CASSLQRGANTGELFF; CDR3 DNA: TGTGCCAGCAGCTTGCAGCGGGGAGCGAACACCGGGGAGCTGTTTTTT
D gene: TRBD1; V gene: TRBV10-3; J gene: TRBJ2-2; clone size: NA; CDR3 protein: CAIGGPGGTGELFF; CDR3 DNA: TGTGCCATCGGCGGGCCAGGGGGCACCGGGGAGCTGTTTTTT
D gene: NA; V gene: TRBV11-1; J gene: TRBJ1-1; clone size: once; CDR3 protein: CASSFEDSFFNTNTEAFF; CDR3 DNA: TGTGCCAGCAGCTTCGAGGACAGCTTTTTTAATACGAACACTGAAGCTTTCTTT
D gene: NA; V gene: TRBV18; J gene: TRBJ1-1; clone size: NA; CDR3 protein: CASSPPIGRSTEAFF; CDR3 DNA: TGTGCCAGCTCACCACCGATAGGCAGGTCCACTGAAGCTTTCTTT
D gene: NA; V gene: TRBV2; J gene: TRBJ2-1; clone size: medium-sized; CDR3 protein: CASSEAQYNEQFF; CDR3 DNA: TGTGCCAGCAGTGAAGCGCAGTACAATGAGCAGTTCTTC
D gene: TRBD2; V gene: TRBV11-2; J gene: TRBJ2-7; clone size: few; CDR3 protein: CASRLAGGSYEQYF; CDR3 DNA: TGTGCCAGCAGACTAGCGGGGGGATCTTACGAGCAGTACTTC
D gene: NA; V gene: TRBV29-1; J gene: TRBJ1-1; clone size: many; CDR3 protein: CSVEGGFNEAFF; CDR3 DNA: TGCAGCGTTGAAGGTGGGTTTAATGAAGCTTTCTTT
D gene: TRBD1; V gene: TRBV4-3; J gene: TRBJ1-4; clone size: NA; CDR3 protein: CASSQGGRGREKLFF; CDR3 DNA: TGCGCCAGCAGCCAAGGCGGCAGGGGGCGTGAAAAACTGTTTTTT